This TCR beta chain emerged from a study of T-cell memory formation after mild COVID-19 (dated by TCRdb to the early 2020s). Context from the whole study: Most TCR sequence clusters were specific to one of the two donors. T-cell clones expanding and contracting after mild COVID-19 in a couple of donors were tracked by longitudinal TCRalpha and TCRbeta repertoire sequencing. Two young, previously healthy adult volunteers, one female and one male, were included in the cohort. On the study overall, not on this receptor specifically: Clones that contracted from day 15 to 85 showed balanced CD4/CD8 phenotypes, whereas a second wave of clones that expanded from day 15 to 37 leaned towards CD4+. Some responding clones were detected in pre-infection memory, suggesting pre-existing cross-reactive memory T cells joined the SARS-CoV-2 response. Contracting CD4+ clones appeared mostly in the CM and EM memory subsets, whereas CD8+ clones were enriched in EMRA. The study covered only a couple of mild cases, and larger cohorts including severe cases with pre-infection samples were considered necessary. The second-wave clones that peaked on day 37 were not confirmed to be SARS-CoV-2 specific.

Ficoll-Paque density gradient centrifugation was the method used to isolate PBMCs. For this clonotype: What this receptor recognizes is not known. No per-base quality is available; no much larger clone lies one base away.

Data came from an Illumina NovaSeq 6000. cDNA libraries for TCRalpha and TCRbeta were prepared by 5'RACE using constant-segment primers, with sample barcodes and unique molecular identifiers added. RNA was extracted from every sample with Trizol reagent. Amplification of the libraries took two PCR steps, and the second step added a second sample barcode plus Illumina TruSeq adapters. Sequencing of libraries was performed on an Illumina NovaSeq with 2 x 150 bp paired-end reads. Per the source publication's procedure: Reads were demultiplexed and collapsed into UMI-guided consensus sequences with migec v1.2.7. Using mixcr v2.1.11, UMI consensuses were aligned to TRA and TRB V and J templates and then assembled into clonotypes. Expanded or contracted clonotypes were those called significant by both edgeR and NoisET, with noise models trained on biological replicates. For edgeR calls, the cutoffs were a false discovery rate-adjusted p below 0.01 and a log2 fold-change threshold of 1. As an exploratory analysis of dynamics, max-normalized trajectories of the 1000 most abundant clonotypes were examined by PCA with hierarchical clustering. Separately sequenced CD4+ and CD8+ repertoires were used to assign a CD4 or CD8 phenotype to each responding clone. Using fastp at Q25 and MiXCR, TCRdb reprocessed the public reads and kept productive beta chains. Rows are unified per CDR3 protein, each entry keeping the most common DNA and genes. These V and J calls originate from TCRdb's pipeline instead of the authors' own analysis. Recorded for this sample are around 140,000 distinct CDR3 sequences; 15% to 20% of them occurred a single time. 2% to 2.5% of the sample is in the top ten clones.

Measured from the cysteine to the phenylalanine, the CDR3 is 16 residues long. Only CDR3 DNA is held: 48 bases, read in frame from base 1. Trimming leaves V shorter by 3 bases and J shorter by 4 bases, with the junction holding 8 bases beyond the gene matches. For CDR1 and CDR2, the germline V gene lists MGHRA and YSYEKL. The sequencing sample was made of PBMCs or a T cell subset sorted from them (not recorded which). The source is an adult woman who had mild COVID-19 (a few samples of this study predate the infection). The sample titles of this study are shuffled in the database, so cell type and time point are left out; the donor was told from shared clones. This receptor chain uses TRBV4-1 and TRBJ1-3; TRBD1 aligns with 8 central bases. CDR3 sequence: CASSHRQGARGNTIYF. The DNA sequence is given as TGCGCCAGCAGCCATCGTCAGGGGGCGAGGGGAAACACCATATATTTT.